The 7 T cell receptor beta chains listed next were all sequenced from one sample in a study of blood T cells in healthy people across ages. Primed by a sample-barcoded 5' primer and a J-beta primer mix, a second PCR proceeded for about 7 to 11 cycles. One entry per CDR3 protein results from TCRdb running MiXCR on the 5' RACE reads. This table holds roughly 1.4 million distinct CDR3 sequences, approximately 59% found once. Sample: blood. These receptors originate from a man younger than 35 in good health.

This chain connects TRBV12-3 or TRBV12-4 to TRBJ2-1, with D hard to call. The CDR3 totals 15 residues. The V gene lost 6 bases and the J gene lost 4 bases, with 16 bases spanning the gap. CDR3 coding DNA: TGTGCCAGCAGCGAAACCGGGTACCCGTACAATGAGCAGTTCTTC. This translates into CASSETGYPYNEQFF.

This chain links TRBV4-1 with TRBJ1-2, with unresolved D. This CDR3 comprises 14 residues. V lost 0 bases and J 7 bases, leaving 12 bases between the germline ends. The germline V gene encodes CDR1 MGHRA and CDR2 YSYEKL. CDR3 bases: TGCGCCAGCAGCCAAGATCTGCGGATCGGTGGCTACACCTTC. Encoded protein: CASSQDLRIGGYTF.

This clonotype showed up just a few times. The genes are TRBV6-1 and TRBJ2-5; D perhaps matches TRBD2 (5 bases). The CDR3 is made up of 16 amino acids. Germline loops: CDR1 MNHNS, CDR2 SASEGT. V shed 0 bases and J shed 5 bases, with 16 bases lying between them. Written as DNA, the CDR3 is TGTGCCAGCAGTGAAGCAGGGAGCAGCCTTGGGGAGACCCAGTACTTC. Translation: CASSEAGSSLGETQYF.

The CDR3 region is CASNIPPTNEQFF. The CDR3 DNA reads as TGTGCCAGCAACATTCCCCCCACAAATGAGCAGTTCTTC. This chain uses TRBV12-3 or TRBV12-4 with TRBJ2-1; D uncertain. V gave up 7 bases and J gave up 7 bases, with 14 bases separating them. The length of the CDR3 is 13 residues.

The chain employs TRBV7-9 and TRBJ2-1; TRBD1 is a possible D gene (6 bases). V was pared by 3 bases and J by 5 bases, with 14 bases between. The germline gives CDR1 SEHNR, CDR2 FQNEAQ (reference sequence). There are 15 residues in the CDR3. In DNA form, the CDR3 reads TGTGCCAGCAGCTTTACGGGACAAACCCACAATGAGCAGTTCTTC. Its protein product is CASSFTGQTHNEQFF.

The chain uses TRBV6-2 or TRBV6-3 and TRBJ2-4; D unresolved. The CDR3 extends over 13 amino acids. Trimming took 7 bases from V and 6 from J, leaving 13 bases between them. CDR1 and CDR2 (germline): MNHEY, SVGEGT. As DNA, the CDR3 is TGTGCCAGCACCGCGGATGACCGAAACATTCAGTACTTC. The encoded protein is CASTADDRNIQYF.

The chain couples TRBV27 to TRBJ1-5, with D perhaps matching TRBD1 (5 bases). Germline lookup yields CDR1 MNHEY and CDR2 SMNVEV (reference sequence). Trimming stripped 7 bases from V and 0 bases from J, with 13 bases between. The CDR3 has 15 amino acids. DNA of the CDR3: TGTGCCAGCAAAGGGGCGGTATATAGCAATCAGCCCCAGCATTTT. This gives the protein CASKGAVYSNQPQHF.